This TCR beta chain derives from a study of cytotoxic CD8 clonotypes in ibrutinib-treated CLL. Study-wide background: After a median around 11 months on treatment (6 to 36), response samples were drawn.

The germline V gene encodes CDR1 LNHDA and CDR2 SQIVND (reference sequence). With V trimmed by 5 bases and J by 8 bases, 9 bases remained unmatched. This CDR3 comprises 14 residues. Study-wide points: Sustained-remission patients were sampled at one set of times and progressing patients at different ones. Age-matched healthy donor levels were exceeded by baseline clonality, which tracked circulating CD8+ T-cell counts.

Concerning this clone: As yet, its antigen is unknown.

Libraries were prepared by immunoSEQ multiplex PCR; TCRdb keeps only in-frame clonotypes and omits some of them. The sample holds approximately 210,000 clones, about two thirds seen once. The specimen was PBMCs, collected after 24 months of ibrutinib treatment. The rearrangement joins TRBV19 to TRBJ1-2; TRBD1 agrees at 9 bases. The sequence was obtained from a human donor with chronic lymphocytic leukemia. The CDR3 nucleotides read TGTGCCAGTAGTGGAAGGACAGGGGAGGGAGGCTACACCTTC. It is translated as CASSGRTGEGGYTF.